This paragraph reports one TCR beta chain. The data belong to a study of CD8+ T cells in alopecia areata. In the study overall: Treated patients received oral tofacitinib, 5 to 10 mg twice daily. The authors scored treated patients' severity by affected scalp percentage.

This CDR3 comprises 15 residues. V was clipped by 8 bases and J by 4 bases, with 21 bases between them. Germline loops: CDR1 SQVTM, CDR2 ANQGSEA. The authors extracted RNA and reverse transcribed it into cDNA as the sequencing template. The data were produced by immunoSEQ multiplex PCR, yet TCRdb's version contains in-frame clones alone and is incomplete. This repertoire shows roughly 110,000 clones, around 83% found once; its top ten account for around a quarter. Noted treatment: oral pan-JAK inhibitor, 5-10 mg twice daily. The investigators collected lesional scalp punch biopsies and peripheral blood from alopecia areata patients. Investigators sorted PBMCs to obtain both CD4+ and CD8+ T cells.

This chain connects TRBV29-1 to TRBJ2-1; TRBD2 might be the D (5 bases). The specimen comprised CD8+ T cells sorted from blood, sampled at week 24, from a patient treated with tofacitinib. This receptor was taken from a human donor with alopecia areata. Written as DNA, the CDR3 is TGCAGCATAACTGGGGTCCCAGCGGATTACAATGAGCAGTTCTTC. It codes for CSITGVPADYNEQFF.